The 31 T cell receptor beta chains presented below share a single source sample, sequenced in a study of monozygotic twins with inflammatory bowel disease. TCRdb reworked the 5' RACE reads into one entry per CDR3 protein, no DNA. In total, the table holds some 440,000 distinct CDR3 sequences. Sequencing was performed on blood. These receptors were collected from a human donor with ulcerative colitis or Crohn's disease, or a healthy co-twin of an affected twin (not recorded which).

The V call is TRBV10-2, the J call TRBJ2-3; there is no DNA to check the TCRdb D call of TRBD2. Per germline, CDR1 WSHSY and CDR2 SAAADI. The CDR3 has 14 amino acids. CDR3 region: CASSRRANTDTQYF.

The chain is built from TRBV5-1 and TRBJ2-3. There are 17 residues in the CDR3. The germline gives CDR1 SGHRS, CDR2 YFSETQ. The CDR3 reads CASSLVGGTFSTDTQYF.

The chain has TRBV10-3 and TRBJ2-1; lacking DNA, the TRBD2 call made by TCRdb goes unchecked. CDR3 length equals 14 residues. Germline CDR1 and CDR2: ENHRY and SYGVKD. The CDR3 reads CASSRPSVDNEQFF.

The chain recombines TRBV12-3 or TRBV12-4 with TRBJ2-1. This CDR3 comprises 13 residues. This CDR3 is CASSLAPDNEQFF.

This chain joins TRBV6-1 and TRBJ2-7; TCRdb selects TRBD2, and the lack of DNA leaves this call unchecked. Germline V gene lookup returns CDR1 MNHNS and CDR2 SASEGT. The CDR3 contains 16 residues. This CDR3 reads CASSRSGSGPYYEQYF.

The chain couples TRBV20-1 to TRBJ2-7; TCRdb proposes TRBD2, but this gene call is untestable without DNA. The CDR3 runs 14 residues. The germline V gene encodes CDR1 DFQATT and CDR2 SNEGSKA (reference sequence). The CDR3 spells CSALRDGHTYEQYF.

The chain combines TRBV12-3 or TRBV12-4 with TRBJ2-6; lacking DNA, the TRBD1 call made by TCRdb goes unchecked. This CDR3 comprises 14 residues. CDR3 sequence reads: CASSEGSGANVLTF.

The CDR3 protein is CASSVADISYNEQFF. The genes are TRBV5-1 and TRBJ2-1; the TCRdb call, TRBD2, lacks DNA for checking. The germline V gene encodes CDR1 SGHRS and CDR2 YFSETQ. The CDR3 runs to 15 residues.

The rearrangement uses TRBV2 and TRBJ2-1; TCRdb outputs TRBD1, but without DNA this stays unchecked. The CDR3 is made up of 11 amino acids. The germline V gene encodes CDR1 SNHLY and CDR2 FYNNEI. The CDR3 reads CASRGGDSLFF.

V and J are TRBV14 and TRBJ1-1. Germline CDR1 reads SGHDN; CDR2 reads FVKESK. CDR3 length: 14 residues. The CDR3 reads CASSQEKTATEAFF.

The chain's CDR3 is CASSQDGGRGIGNSPLHF. The rearrangement uses TRBV4-1 and TRBJ1-6; lacking DNA, the TRBD1 call made by TCRdb goes unchecked. The length of the CDR3 is 18 residues. The germline CDR1 and CDR2 sequences are MGHRA and YSYEKL.

The rearrangement joins TRBV7-2 to TRBJ2-2; TCRdb outputs TRBD1, but without DNA this stays unchecked. The germline V gene encodes CDR1 SGHTA and CDR2 FQGNSA. The CDR3 is made up of 13 amino acids. The CDR3 protein is CASRGQGTGELFF.

The chain uses TRBV12-3 or TRBV12-4 and TRBJ1-3; the TRBD1 assignment by TCRdb is unverifiable without DNA. The CDR3 length is 14 residues. This chain's CDR3 is CASGKGGYGNTIYF.

The chain has TRBV29-1 and TRBJ2-5; TCRdb proposes TRBD1, but this gene call is untestable without DNA. Germline V gene data show CDR1 as SQVTM and CDR2 as ANQGSEA. This CDR3 has 13 amino acids. CDR3 sequence reads: CSVAPGSQETQYF.

This rearrangement joins TRBV20-1 to TRBJ2-5; the TCRdb D gene call, TRBD1, has no DNA to confirm it. The CDR3 is made up of 12 amino acids. Germline V CDR1 and CDR2: DFQATT, SNEGSKA (reference sequence). CDR3 sequence: CSASPDRITGYF.

The chain combines TRBV14 with TRBJ2-5. CDR1 and CDR2 from the germline V gene are SGHDN and FVKESK. This CDR3 contains 12 residues. CDR3 residues: CASSPSWETQYF.

The chain recombines TRBV4-3 with TRBJ2-5. CDR3 length: 15 amino acids. Germline values: CDR1 LGHNA, CDR2 YSLEER. The CDR3: CASSRGSTDQETQYF.

The rearrangement joins TRBV7-8 to TRBJ2-1; the TCRdb D gene call, TRBD2, has no DNA to confirm it. There are 16 residues in the CDR3. CDR1 is SGHVS, CDR2 FQNEAQ, per germline. The CDR3 sequence is CASSPPLAGFNNEQFF.

The chain employs TRBV5-1 and TRBJ2-2; TCRdb's D gene call, TRBD2, goes unchecked for lack of DNA. The CDR3 sequence is 14 residues long. The V gene's germline CDR1 is SGHRS and CDR2 YFSETQ. The chain's CDR3 is CASSAGSGTGELFF.

V usage is TRBV5-1 and J usage is TRBJ2-3; no DNA is available, so the TRBD1 call from TCRdb remains unchecked. In germline, CDR1 is SGHRS, CDR2 YFSETQ. The CDR3 contains 16 residues. The CDR3 sequence: CASSWRQRGSTDTQYF.

The gene calls are TRBV20-1 and TRBJ2-1; TCRdb's D call of TRBD1 is untestable without DNA. Germline V CDR1 and CDR2: DFQATT, SNEGSKA (reference sequence). The CDR3 has 13 residues. This chain's CDR3 is CSARSLSVNEQFF.

The genes are TRBV24-1 and TRBJ1-1. The CDR3 runs 15 residues. From germline, CDR1 is KGHDR and CDR2 SFDVKD. CDR3: CATSDCENVDTEAFF.

The V gene is TRBV20-1, the J gene TRBJ2-5. The CDR3 sequence is 11 residues long. Per the germline V gene, CDR1 is DFQATT and CDR2 is SNEGSKA (reference sequence). The CDR3 sequence is CSATAGGTQYF.

V is TRBV25-1 and J is TRBJ2-5; as DNA is missing, the TRBD2 call by TCRdb cannot be tested. This CDR3 spans 11 amino acids. Per germline, CDR1 MGHDK and CDR2 SYGVNS. The CDR3 spells CASSESGVQNF.

The rearrangement links TRBV27 to TRBJ1-1; TCRdb's D call of TRBD1 is untestable without DNA. Germline V gene lookup returns CDR1 MNHEY and CDR2 SMNVEV (reference sequence). This CDR3 contains 15 residues. CDR3 in amino acids: CASSPGTGANTEAFF.

This sequence joins TRBV19 and TRBJ1-1; TCRdb reports TRBD1, a call that lacks DNA to check it against. The V gene's germline CDR1 is LNHDA and CDR2 SQIVND (reference sequence). The CDR3 covers 14 residues. This CDR3 reads CASRYRGRDTEAFF.

V gene TRBV20-1 combines with J gene TRBJ1-2; there is no DNA to check the TCRdb D call of TRBD1. The germline CDR1 and CDR2 sequences are DFQATT and SNEGSKA (reference sequence). CDR3 length equals 11 residues. The chain's CDR3 is CSALSPGAITF.

The rearrangement uses TRBV5-1 and TRBJ2-7; TCRdb calls TRBD1, which cannot be checked without DNA. CDR1 SGHRS and CDR2 YFSETQ come from the germline V gene. CDR3 size: 14 residues. CDR3: CASSLVTGKDEQYF.

This chain links TRBV5-6 with TRBJ1-1. The CDR3 loop spans 13 amino acids. Germline lookup yields CDR1 SGHDT and CDR2 YYEEEE. The CDR3 loop is CASSMTIYTEAFF.

The chain uses TRBV10-2 and TRBJ1-1; the TCRdb D gene call, TRBD1, has no DNA to confirm it. This CDR3 is 15 amino acids long. Germline loops: CDR1 WSHSY, CDR2 SAAADI. The CDR3 is CASSESGQGHTEAFF.

The chain carries TRBV18 and TRBJ1-2; TCRdb returns TRBD1, unconfirmable since there is no DNA. In germline, CDR1 is KGHSH, CDR2 LQKENI. There are 14 residues in the CDR3. The CDR3 spells CASSPPDRKGGYTF.